This T cell receptor beta chain was identified in a study of OX40 agonist ivuxolimab in advanced cancers. Study-level background: The costimulatory receptor OX40 (CD134) was targeted by ivuxolimab, a fully human IgG2 agonistic monoclonal antibody. Intravenous ivuxolimab was administered to patients every 2 weeks at six dose levels: 0.01, 0.1, 0.3, 1.5, 3 and 10 mg/kg. Of the approximately 50 dose-escalation patients, hepatocellular carcinoma was present in roughly 19, melanoma in around 15, renal cell carcinoma in 9 and head and neck cancer in 9. A male proportion of under 85% and a mean age of 60 years, ranging from about 23 to 90, were recorded for the dose-escalation cohort. Prior anti-PD-1, anti-PD-L1 or anti-CTLA-4 therapy was permitted, and approximately 39% of dose-escalation patients had received checkpoint inhibitors. Partial responses occurred in three dose-escalation patients: two with cutaneous melanoma and one with hepatocellular carcinoma. The point of sequencing TCRbeta in the periphery was to test whether ivuxolimab changed TCR sequence diversity and drove clonal T-cell expansion. The paper reports the monotherapy dose-escalation portion (N of about 52 patients) of the phase I ivuxolimab trial. The paper's findings and limits, for the study overall: In partial responders in the 0.1-3.0 mg/kg groups, normalized peripheral clonal expansion was found to be among the lowest, especially among CD8+ T cells. At doses from 0.1 to 3.0 mg/kg, clonal expansion was seen in both CD4+ and CD8+ blood T cells between baseline and week 6. After ivuxolimab, expanded clones were on average more numerous among CD8+ T cells than among CD4+ T cells. Low levels of normalized T-cell clonal expansion were also seen in some patients who did not respond. The antigen specificity of the peripheral T cells that underwent clonal expansion was not determined.

With respect to this clone: Its recognized antigen is unknown. No base-level quality is on record; no much larger clone is a single base apart.

To sequence the TCRbeta CDR3 region, genomic DNA was isolated from the sorted cells. The immunoSEQ Assay was used to sequence the TCRbeta CDR3 regions. Not all clones reach the TCRdb copy of this immuneACCESS table, which keeps in-frame sequences only. Checked studies attribute under half of the gap to unresolved V genes and leave the rest unexplained. Recorded for this sample are around 65,000 clones; 90% to 95% of them occurred a single time. Less than 0.3% of the sample rests with the top ten. Patients with a history of autoimmune disease or receiving systemic immunosuppression were excluded from the trial. Peripheral blood for TCR sequencing was collected from all dose cohorts at baseline, on cycle 4 day 1, and on cycle 7 day 1. The samples were taken from a phase I, first-in-human, multicenter, open-label dose-escalation trial of ivuxolimab. Adults with locally advanced or metastatic melanoma, renal cell, hepatocellular, or head and neck squamous cell carcinoma were enrolled in the trial. Before TCR sequencing, CD4+ T cells and CD8+ T cells from peripheral blood were sorted into separate populations.

The CDR3 has 15 amino acids, counting the end cysteine and phenylalanine. The only DNA kept is the CDR3, 45 bases in frame from the first base. According to the germline V gene, CDR1 reads SGHDN and CDR2 reads FVKESK. V and J lose 2 bases and 1 base, and a span of 10 bases separates them. This chain is built from TRBV14 and TRBJ2-3; TRBD1 is perhaps the D gene, given 5 matching bases. The sample here was CD4+ or CD8+ T cells sorted from blood, taken in a trial of the OX40 agonist ivuxolimab. The TCR comes from an adult with an advanced solid tumor such as melanoma, head and neck, liver or kidney cancer. The CDR3: CASSQIDSRTDTQYF. The bases are TGTGCCAGCAGCCAAATCGACAGTCGCACAGATACGCAGTATTTT.